The 10 T cell receptor beta chains below all came from one sample that was sequenced in a study of OX40 agonist ivuxolimab in advanced cancers. Profiling relied on immunoSEQ multiplex PCR, and the TCRdb table lists in-frame clones only, not all of them. The sample contains tens of thousands of clones, about 89% of which appear only once. The source was CD4+ or CD8+ T cells sorted from blood, collected in a trial of the OX40 agonist ivuxolimab. Every receptor here comes from an adult with an advanced solid tumor such as melanoma, head and neck, liver or kidney cancer.

This chain connects TRBV11-3 to TRBJ1-1; D possibly corresponds to TRBD1 (6 bases). Germline values: CDR1 SGHNT, CDR2 YENEEA. This CDR3 region has 15 residues. The ends were cut back, 3 bases at V and 0 bases at J, with 11 bases in the middle. The chain's CDR3 is CASSFQGRMNTEAFF. CDR3 sequence (DNA): TGTGCCAGCAGCTTTCAGGGGCGGATGAACACTGAAGCTTTCTTT.

This chain joins TRBV7-6 and TRBJ1-3; TRBD1 might be the D (5 bases). The V and J ends lost 1 base and 1 base respectively, with 11 bases between them. Germline V gene data show CDR1 as SGHVS and CDR2 as FNYEAQ. This CDR3 spans 16 amino acids. The CDR3 region has the DNA TGTGCCAGCAGCTTAGAGGGGCGGACGTCTGGAAACACCATATATTTT. Translating gives CASSLEGRTSGNTIYF.

This chain connects TRBV2 to TRBJ2-2, with D perhaps TRBD1 (6 bases). V was trimmed by 6 bases and J by 4 bases, leaving 9 bases between them. The CDR3 runs to 13 residues. In germline, CDR1 is SNHLY, CDR2 FYNNEI. In DNA, the CDR3 is TGTGCCAGCAGGGAACAGGGCACCGGGGAGCTGTTTTTT. Protein product: CASREQGTGELFF.

V is TRBV7-2 and J is TRBJ2-5; 12 bases align to TRBD1. V trimming: 3 bases; J trimming: 4 bases; junction bases outside the gene matches: 3. The CDR3 is 15 amino acids. Germline-derived CDR1 and CDR2 are SGHTA and FQGNSA. This CDR3 is CASSLGQGAGETQYF. The CDR3, as DNA: TGTGCCAGCAGCTTGGGACAGGGGGCGGGAGAGACCCAGTACTTC.

The V and J genes are TRBV5-1 and TRBJ2-1; 9 bases map to TRBD2. Germline CDR1 is SGHRS and CDR2 is YFSETQ. The CDR3 is made up of 15 amino acids. V gave up 3 bases and J gave up 5 bases; unmatched junction bases: 6. The CDR3 spells CASSSRGGGNNEQFF. In DNA, the CDR3 is TGCGCCAGCAGCTCGCGGGGGGGCGGCAACAATGAGCAGTTCTTC. Full variable domain (missing parts from reference TRBV5-1 and TRBJ2-1): KAGVTQTPRYLIKTRGQQVTLSCSPISGHRSVSWYQQTPGQGLQFLFEYFSETQRNKGNFPGRFSGRQFSNSRSEMNVSTLELGDSALYLCASSSRGGGNNEQFFGPGTRLTVL.

The chain joins TRBV7-8 to TRBJ2-1; TRBD2 matches at 10 bases. The CDR3 loop spans 18 amino acids. Trimming removed 5 bases from V and 8 bases from J; junction bases left unmatched: 18. From germline, CDR1 is SGHVS and CDR2 FQNEAQ. The CDR3 DNA reads as TGTGCCAGCAGCCCTCTAGCGGGAGCCCCCGTAGGACGTGATGAGCAGTTCTTC. Residues: CASSPLAGAPVGRDEQFF.

This clone was recorded once. This sequence joins TRBV2 and TRBJ1-5, with D perhaps matching TRBD1 (6 bases). The V end was cut by 4 bases, the J end by 3 bases, with 10 bases between. CDR1 and CDR2 from the germline V gene are SNHLY and FYNNEI. The CDR3 sequence is 14 residues long. This CDR3 is CASSGTVDNQPQHF. DNA for the CDR3: TGTGCCAGCAGTGGGACAGTAGACAATCAGCCCCAGCATTTT.

This clone was seen only once. The rearrangement uses TRBV6-5 and TRBJ2-3, with 8 bases aligning to TRBD2. The germline gives CDR1 MNHEY, CDR2 SVGAGI. V dropped 7 bases and J dropped 5; count of bases not matched to a gene: 11. This CDR3 has 15 residues. The CDR3 DNA sequence: TGTGCCAGCACCATCGGGGGCGGGAGGCTAGATACGCAGTATTTT. It encodes CASTIGGGRLDTQYF.

This clone turned up a few times. This chain joins TRBV6-5 and TRBJ1-1; TRBD1 is a possible D gene (6 bases). There are 15 residues in the CDR3. Germline CDR1 MNHEY, CDR2 SVGAGI. V dropped 1 base and J dropped 1 base, with 10 bases sitting between them. In DNA, the CDR3 is TGTGCCAGCAGTTACTTGGGGACACAGAACACTGAAGCTTTCTTT. Its protein is CASSYLGTQNTEAFF.

This chain connects TRBV5-6 to TRBJ2-7; 7 bases map to TRBD2. The germline V gene encodes CDR1 SGHDT and CDR2 YYEEEE. With V trimmed by 0 bases and J by 2 bases, 5 bases remained unmatched. This CDR3 is 15 amino acids long. The CDR3 DNA sequence: TGTGCCAGCAGCTTGGTGGCTAGCGGAACCTACGAGCAGTACTTC. Its translation is CASSLVASGTYEQYF.